Reported below is one T cell receptor beta chain. This entry comes from a study of identical twins. MiXCR, run by TCRdb on the 5' RACE reads, gives a single entry per CDR3 protein. The sample holds roughly 570,000 distinct CDR3 sequences, around a tenth seen once. CDR3 length: 16 residues. CDR1 MDHEN and CDR2 SYDVKM come from the germline V gene. After removal of 2 bases from V and 2 bases from J, the junction contained 6 bases not matched to a gene. These same records also appear under a second study, on yellow fever vaccine responses in identical twins.

The chain links TRBV28 to TRBJ2-7; 10 nucleotides agree with TRBD1. Sequenced: PBMCs. This TCR was sampled from a woman younger than 35 in good health. The CDR3 region has the DNA TGTGCCAGCAGTTTACCCGGGACAGGGGCCACCTACGAGCAGTACTTC. Amino acids: CASSLPGTGATYEQYF.